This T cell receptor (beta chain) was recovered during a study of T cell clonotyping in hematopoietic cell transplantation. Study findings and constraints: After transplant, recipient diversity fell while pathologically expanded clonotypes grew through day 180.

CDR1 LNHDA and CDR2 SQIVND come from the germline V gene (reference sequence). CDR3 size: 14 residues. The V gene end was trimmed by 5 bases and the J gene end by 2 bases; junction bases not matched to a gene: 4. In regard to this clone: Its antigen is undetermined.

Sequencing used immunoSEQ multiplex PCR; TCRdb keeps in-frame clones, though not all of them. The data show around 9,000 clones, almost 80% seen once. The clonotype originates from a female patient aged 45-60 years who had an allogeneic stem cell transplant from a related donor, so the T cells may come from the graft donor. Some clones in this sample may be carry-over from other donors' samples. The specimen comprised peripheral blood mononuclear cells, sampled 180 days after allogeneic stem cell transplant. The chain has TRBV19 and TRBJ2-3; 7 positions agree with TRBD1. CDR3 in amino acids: CASSVGQDTDTQYF. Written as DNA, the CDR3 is TGTGCCAGTAGTGTCGGACAGGACACAGATACGCAGTATTTT.